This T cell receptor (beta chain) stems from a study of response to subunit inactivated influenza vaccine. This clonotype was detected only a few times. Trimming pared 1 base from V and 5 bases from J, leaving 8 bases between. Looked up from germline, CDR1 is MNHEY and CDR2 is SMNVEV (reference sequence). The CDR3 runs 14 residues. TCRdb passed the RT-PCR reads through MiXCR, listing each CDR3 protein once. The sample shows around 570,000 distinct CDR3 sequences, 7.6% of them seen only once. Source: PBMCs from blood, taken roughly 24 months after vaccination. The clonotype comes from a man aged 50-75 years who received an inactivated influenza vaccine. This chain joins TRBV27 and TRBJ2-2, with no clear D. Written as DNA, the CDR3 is TGTGCCAGCAGTTTATTTCAGTTGACCGGGGAGCTGTTTTTT. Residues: CASSLFQLTGELFF.